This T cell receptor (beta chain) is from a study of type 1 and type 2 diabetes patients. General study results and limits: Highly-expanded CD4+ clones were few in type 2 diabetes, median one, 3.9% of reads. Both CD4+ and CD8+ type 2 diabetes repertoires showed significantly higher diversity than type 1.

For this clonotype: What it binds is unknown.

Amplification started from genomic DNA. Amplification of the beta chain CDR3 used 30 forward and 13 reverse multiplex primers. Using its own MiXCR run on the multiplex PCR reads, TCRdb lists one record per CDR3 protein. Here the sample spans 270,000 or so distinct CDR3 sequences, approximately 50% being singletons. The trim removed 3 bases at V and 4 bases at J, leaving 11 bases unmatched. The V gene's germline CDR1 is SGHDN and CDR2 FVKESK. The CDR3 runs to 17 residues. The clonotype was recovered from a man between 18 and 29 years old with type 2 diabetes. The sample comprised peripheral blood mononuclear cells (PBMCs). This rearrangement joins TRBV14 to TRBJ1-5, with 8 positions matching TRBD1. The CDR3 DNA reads TGTGCCAGCAGCCACGGCCGGACAGGGCAGGGTAATCAGCCCCAGCATTTT. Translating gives CASSHGRTGQGNQPQHF.